This T cell receptor (beta chain) appears in the sequencing data of a study of cytomegalovirus exposure and HLA in healthy donors listed by TCRdb under 2017. Background on the whole study: In an earlier analysis of around 540 of the donors, approximately 260 Gb of sequence data and 90 million to 130 million unique TCR beta sequences from roughly 180 million T cells were reported. Roughly 300 gigabases of sequencing data and roughly 90 million unique TCR sequences were included in an early release covering about 600 HLA-typed donors. Of the roughly 400 genotyped donors, roughly 80% were placed in the genetic ancestry cluster associated with self-reported Caucasian donors. The aim of the study was to test whether cataloging public T cell receptors could identify signatures of past pathogen exposure. The study used immunosequencing to profile the T cell repertoires of more than 650 subjects and linked those repertoires to cytomegalovirus serostatus. In addition to the first cohort of roughly 700 subjects, a separate validation cohort of around 110 different subjects was used. The study combined high-throughput TCR immunosequencing, statistical association of individual TCRs with disease status, and machine learning to predict cytomegalovirus infection status. In a later analysis, previously published TCR beta repertoires from some 640 donors were re-analyzed and high-resolution HLA genotyping was added so that TCR occurrence patterns could be studied. Rather than drawing on any new phenotypic data, the later analysis identified candidate immune exposures from TCR beta sequences and the way those sequences occurred across donors. An earlier analysis of some 500 of the donors used high-throughput TCR beta sequencing to judge whether each TCR beta V gene segment behaved as functional or pseudogenic. Donor age, sex, ethnicity and CMV serostatus were compiled together with the repertoire data. A later genetic analysis took genome-wide SNP genotypes for 398 of the 666 donors and used that subset as a discovery cohort. All discovery cohort repertoires had been generated using a single sequencing platform. Both class I and class II loci were covered by HLA typing, at four-digit resolution. The number of typed donors differed by locus: roughly 629-640 for A, B, C, DRB1 and DQB1; 522 for DQA1; fewer than 610 for DPA1; and approximately 450 for DPB1. Roughly 5 DR-DQ haplotypes were handled as single units for association and clustering, since linkage in the cohort was strong. Among 398 genotyped donors of the cohort, an average of approximately 240,000 unique TCR beta nucleotide sequences were sequenced per donor, around 20% of them non-productive.

Library preparation was by the immunoSEQ multiplex PCR assay. A mixture of 60 forward primers for TCR Vbeta segments and 13 reverse primers for TCR Jbeta segments was used in the multiplex PCR. The CDR3 region of rearranged TCR beta genes was amplified from genomic DNA by a multiplex PCR assay. The amplified TCR beta libraries were sequenced on the Illumina HiSeq System as 87-base-pair reads. Under the source paper's analysis protocol: Across the 500 to 750 repertoires, a later analysis counted 60 million to 90 million unique TCR beta chains, 9.5 million to 13 million of which were shared by at least two donors. To remove PCR and sequencing errors, raw reads were error-corrected and collapsed into unique sequences using a nearest-neighbor algorithm that merged closely related sequences. V, D and J gene segments were assigned by aligning CDR3 sequences to IMGT reference sequences. For a sequence to be retained, a match of at least six nucleotides to both a V gene segment and a J gene segment was required. A rearrangement was called productive if the CDR3 had no stop codons and remained in frame with V and J, and every other rearrangement was called non-productive. CDR3 was defined according to IMGT convention as the region running from the second conserved V-encoded cysteine to the conserved J-encoded phenylalanine. Sequences without an unambiguous match to a single V gene segment were excluded from the earlier analysis of a few hundred of the donors. An earlier analysis of 500 to 700 of the donors classified V segments as functional when productive rearrangements were above 56.7% and as segregating when the standard deviation between donors was above 5%. To diagnose cytomegalovirus status from the catalog of TCR beta chain sequences, a statistical classification framework was built. A later analysis assigned V and J genes by comparing TCR nucleotide sequences with IMGT/GENE-DB human TR gene sequences. In a later analysis, CDR3 sequences and most-parsimonious VDJ recombination scenarios were assigned using the TCRdist pipeline. In a later analysis, every TCR beta chain was defined by the combination of its CDR3 amino acid sequence and its V-gene family, and reads without a unique V-gene family were dropped. A later analysis removed 592 highly shared, low-generation-probability nucleotide sequences to deal with suspected cross-contamination and a sequencing artifact. A later analysis calculated a clonal expansion index for each public chain from normalized within-repertoire ranks of inferred template counts. Generation probabilities in a later analysis came from a VDJ recombination model fitted to out-of-frame rearrangements, and those results were checked against IGoR. In a later analysis, hypergeometric tests were used to score TCR-TCR, TCR-HLA and TCR-CMV co-occurrence, with a repertoire-size bias correction applied to TCR pairs. False discovery rates were estimated in a later analysis by permuting HLA or CMV assignments 20 times. In a later analysis, co-occurring TCRs were grouped with DBSCAN, and TCRdist sequence similarity was added when clustering was performed within HLA-allele-positive subsets. For co-occurrence clustering, repertoires with fewer than 30,000 or more than 120,000 public chains were excluded, along with five repertoires with anomalous nucleotide sharing. TCRdb provides this immuneACCESS table in a form limited to in-frame rearrangements. Some clones are lacking; in checked studies, under half of them reflect an unresolved V gene, and why the rest are absent is not known. The DNA was the basis for D and trimming; V, J and clone size are from that table. The sample table shows 100,000 to 150,000 clones, and 79% are seen once. Of the sample, 2% to 2.5% falls within the top ten clones.

Study-level results and caveats: Some 16 rarely observed V segments, including chromosome 9 orphons, were excluded from the earlier analysis of approximately 600 of the donors because counts were too low. The study listed 164 TCR beta chains as associated with cytomegalovirus. In vitro tests confirmed that a few of the cytomegalovirus-associated TCR beta chains recognize cytomegalovirus antigens. HLA typing was unavailable for some donors at each locus, so association tests used only the typed subset. A cluster of highly shared sequence variants was judged likely to be a technical artifact of the sequencing pipeline. In an earlier analysis of some 640 of the donors, most TCR beta V segments were observed in productive rearrangements about 90% or about 30% of the time, broadly matching IMGT annotations. Assigning TCR associations to individual alleles was difficult when HLA alleles, especially DR and DQ, strongly co-occurred. In a later genetic analysis, fewer N-insertions in productive TCRs were reported among donors in an Asian-associated ancestry cluster than the approximately 710-donor mean. In a later analysis, several top co-occurrence clusters were reported to appear linked to parvovirus B19, influenza, CMV and Epstein-Barr virus. The cohort was sequenced for TCR beta chains only, and without alpha or paired-chain data the features that could be detected were limited. Most TCR sequences were seen in very few donors, while some public TCRs were found in many individuals. Linkage disequilibrium might explain the correlated functional status among segregating V segments, but an unknown experimental factor could not be excluded. According to a later analysis, most CMV-associated TCR beta chains appeared to be HLA-restricted, and the HLA associations seemed to be driven largely by CMV exposure. In a later analysis, around 17,000 TCR beta sequences were associated with specific HLA alleles at a false discovery rate of 0.05. In a later analysis, HLA-associated TCR beta chains showed more clonal expansion and lower generation probabilities than non-associated chains that were equally common. A later analysis found that TCR association rates varied across HLA loci, with DRB1 alleles showing the most associated TCRs and HLA-C alleles the fewest. The classifier was reported to diagnose cytomegalovirus status with high specificity and sensitivity in both the original cohort and the validation cohort. The authors suggested that the approach could potentially be generalized to other disease states and immunological phenotypes. A further reported finding was that TCR beta sequences accurately predicted the HLA-A and HLA-B alleles for most subjects in the first cohort. For the cohort, immune exposure information was limited to CMV serostatus. Presence/absence analyses assumed roughly uniform sequencing depth across donors, an assumption that may not hold. Because the 87-base-pair reads could not distinguish some IMGT-functional V segments, including TRBV6-2 and TRBV6-3, those segments were excluded. An association between a missense DCLRE1C variant and V-gene and J-gene trimming of TCR beta chains was found in a later genetic analysis and replicated in an independent cohort.

Details on this clone: Its antigen target is currently unknown. Base qualities were left out, and no much larger clone turns up one base away.

The CDR3 covers 13 residues, taking in both the cysteine and the phenylalanine. Just the 39-base CDR3 DNA is kept, in frame starting at base 1. After removal of 4 bases from V and 9 bases from J, the junction retains 6 bases not matched to a gene. CDR1 and CDR2, per the germline V gene, are SGDLS and YYNGEE. The cohort comprised around 700 healthy bone marrow donors. At the time of sampling, all cohort members were nominally healthy, though unrecorded immune exposures were likely present. The donor tested CMV seronegative and was one of the 352 seronegative cohort members. Each donor provided a peripheral blood sample, and peripheral blood mononuclear cells were used for TCR beta sequencing. Genomic DNA was extracted from the blood cell samples with the Qiagen DNeasy Blood Extraction Kit.

The TCR comes from a man aged 18 to 30 in good health and CMV-seronegative. Sample: PBMCs. The chain employs TRBV9 and TRBJ2-2; 7 central nucleotides agree with TRBD2. The sequenced DNA is TGTGCCAGCAGCCCCCCGCGGGAGCGGGAGCTGTTTTTT. It translates as CASSPPRERELFF.